These T cell receptor beta chains were read from a single sample in a study of identifying expanded T cells in peripheral blood. Repertoires were generated with immunoSEQ multiplex PCR, while TCRdb's copy carries only in-frame clones and drops some. The data show more than 55,000 clones, more than 75% seen once. The sample consisted of blood. All receptors come from a person aged 18 to 70 in good health. The CDR3 runs from the conserved cysteine through the conserved F or W. D genes are given only for firm matches. Clone sizes are given selectively: once, few, many, or a class where the clone is expanded.

TRBJ2-7 | TRBD2 | TRBV6-4 | NA | TGTGCCAGCAGTGACGGGAAGATTAGCGGGGGAGGCCTCTACGAGCAGTACTTC | CASSDGKISGGGLYEQYF
TRBJ2-1 | TRBD2 | TRBV10-3 | NA | TGTGCCATCAGTCTAGCGGGAGGGATCAATGAGCAGTTCTTC | CAISLAGGINEQFF
TRBJ2-1 | NA | TRBV27 | once | TGTGCCAGCCGTAGCGAAGCGGTTGAGCAGTTCTTC | CASRSEAVEQFF
TRBJ1-1 | NA | TRBV28 | NA | TGTGCCAGCAGTTTACGGATGAACACTGAAGCTTTCTTT | CASSLRMNTEAFF
TRBJ2-5 | TRBD2 | TRBV6-5 | NA | TGTGCCAGCAGTTACAGGACTAGCGGAGAAGAGACCCAGTACTTC | CASSYRTSGEETQYF
TRBJ2-1 | NA | TRBV5-5 | once | TGTGCCAGCAGCTTGGCCGCGGGCTCCTACAATGAGCAGTTCTTC | CASSLAAGSYNEQFF
TRBJ2-7 | NA | TRBV28 | NA | TGTGCCAGCAGTAGGACGGGTGGGGGGGCAATCAACGAGCAGTACTTC | CASSRTGGGAINEQYF
TRBJ1-6 | TRBD1 | TRBV6-5 | NA | TGTGCCAGCAAGGACAGGGGGCAATCACCCCTCCACTTT | CASKDRGQSPLHF
TRBJ2-2 | NA | TRBV9 | NA | TGTGCCAGCAGCGTAGACAGACGAGGACCACCCACCGGGGAGCTGTTTTTT | CASSVDRRGPPTGELFF
TRBJ2-2 | NA | TRBV18 | NA | TGTGCCAGCTCACCGATGGGGCGTGGGGAGCTGTTTTTT | CASSPMGRGELFF
TRBJ2-2 | TRBD1 | TRBV5-4 | NA | TGTGCCAGCAGCGATCGGGCAGGGGGTTGGGACACCGGGGAGCTGTTTTTT | CASSDRAGGWDTGELFF
TRBJ2-7 | NA | TRBV11-2 | NA | TGTGCCAGCAGCTTACCCCCCTATCACTACGAGCAGTACTTC | CASSLPPYHYEQYF
TRBJ2-2 | NA | TRBV25-1 | NA | TGTGCCAGCAGTGATGAGGGGCGCGAGACCGGGGAGCTGTTTTTT | CASSDEGRETGELFF
TRBJ2-4 | NA | TRBV5-4 | NA | TGTGCCAGCAGTACCACGGGACGAAACATTCAGTACTTC | CASSTTGRNIQYF
TRBJ2-3 | NA | TRBV14 | once | TGTGCCAGCAGCCAAGTAACTAGTCTCGCAGATACGCAGTATTTT | CASSQVTSLADTQYF
TRBJ2-5 | NA | TRBV18 | NA | TGTGCCAGCTCACCACGTTCGTCTGGGGAAGAGACCCAGTACTTC | CASSPRSSGEETQYF
TRBJ2-4 | NA | TRBV6-6 | NA | TGTGCCAGCAGTTACGCCCGGGACCCCCATTTAAGCATTCAGTACTTC | CASSYARDPHLSIQYF
TRBJ1-5 | NA | TRBV28 | NA | TGTGCCAGCCACACCGCCGAAGTTCAGCCCCAGCATTTT | CASHTAEVQPQHF
TRBJ2-2 | TRBD1 | TRBV28 | NA | TGTGCCAGCAGTCGGGACAGGGGCACCGGGGAGCTGTTTTTT | CASSRDRGTGELFF
TRBJ2-7 | NA | TRBV2 | once | TGTGCCAACAAGGGGAACCCCAGCCTCTACGAGCAGTACTTC | CANKGNPSLYEQYF
TRBJ2-1 | TRBD2 | TRBV2 | NA | TGTGCCAGCAGTGATAGCGGGGCCTCCTACAATGAGCAGTTCTTC | CASSDSGASYNEQFF
TRBJ1-1 | NA | TRBV9 | NA | TGTGCCAGCAGCCCTCGCACTGAAGCTTTCTTT | CASSPRTEAFF
TRBJ1-5 | TRBD1 | TRBV19 | NA | TGTGCCAGTAGTATCTCAGACAGGGACCCCAATCAGCCCCAGCATTTT | CASSISDRDPNQPQHF
TRBJ2-7 | NA | TRBV7-9 | few | TGTGCCAGCAGCTTAGAATACGAGCAGTACTTC | CASSLEYEQYF
TRBJ2-1 | NA | TRBV25-1 | NA | TGTGCCAGCAGCTCCGGAGGGACAGTCTACAATGAGCAGTTCTTC | CASSSGGTVYNEQFF
TRBJ2-5 | NA | TRBV5-1 | NA | TGCGCCAGCACCCTAGAAAGGCTAGAGACCCAGTACTTC | CASTLERLETQYF
TRBJ2-3 | NA | TRBV5-4 | once | TGTGCCAGCAGCCACGACGGGCGGACAGATACGCAGTATTTT | CASSHDGRTDTQYF
TRBJ2-2 | NA | TRBV15 | NA | TGTGCCACCAGCAGAGACAGGGGAAACACCGGGGAGCTGTTTTTT | CATSRDRGNTGELFF
TRBJ1-6 | NA | TRBV30 | NA | TGTGCCTGGAGGCCGGGACTCGCGGGGTCACCCCTCCACTTT | CAWRPGLAGSPLHF
TRBJ1-1 | TRBD1 | TRBV18 | NA | TGTGCCAGCTCTAGACAGGGAGGAGGGAACACTGAAGCTTTCTTT | CASSRQGGGNTEAFF